A few counts support the clone carrying this TCR beta chain. Its specificity is unknown. This entry comes from a study of vaccination and CD4 T cells after COVID-19. The Oncomine TCR Beta short-read assay generated sequence data from the DNA of cultured CD4+ T cells. Each CDR3 protein is one row after TCRdb ran MiXCR on the PCR reads. This table holds fewer than 15,000 distinct CDR3 sequences, 35% found once. Treatment: approximately 9-day PBMC culture with coronavirus spike peptide pools or control peptides (ViraFEST assay). Trimming shortened V by 5 bases and J by 4 bases, and 17 bases separated the two germline ends. The CDR3 is 14 amino acids. CDR1 and CDR2 (germline): DFQATT, SNEGSKA (reference sequence).

Sequencing input: CD4+ T cells from blood, cultured in vitro. This chain joins TRBV20-1 and TRBJ2-5, with D perhaps TRBD2 (7 bases). This clonotype was sampled from a human donor who had recovered from COVID-19. CDR3 DNA sequence: TGCAGTGCTTCCCTGGGAGGGGGTTTAGAGACCCAGTACTTC. Encoded protein: CSASLGGGLETQYF.